The present entry profiles one T cell receptor beta chain with its context. This clone's antigen is unknown. Base qualities are not provided; no much larger clone lies one nucleotide away. This sample was included in a study of CD4 T cells in relation to SARS-CoV-2 and coronaviruses (dated by TCRdb to the early 2020s). At the level of the whole study: In the ViraFEST assay, PBMCs were grown with antigen for 10 days, and TCR beta CDR3s were then sequenced to identify antigen-specific clonal expansions. The negative reference condition was either a culture with an HIV-1 Nef peptide pool or a culture with no peptide. Patient-derived lymphoblastoid cell lines were used to map the HLA restriction of shared crossreactive spike epitopes. Memory CD4+ T cell crossreactivity between SARS-CoV-2 and common cold coronavirus spike proteins was assessed at the TCR clonotype level in the study. The Adaptive Biotechnologies TCR-sequencing kit was used to sequence samples from a few pre-COVID donors and the naive versus memory experiments, while other data came from Illumina-based sequencing. A different, Illumina-based TCR-beta assay was used to sequence expansion assays from other donors in the study.

Libraries were constructed by the immunoSEQ multiplex PCR assay. In the original analysis: During preprocessing, nonproductive sequences were discarded, as were any CDR3s that did not begin with C, did not end with F or W, or were shorter than 7 amino acids. The MANAFEST web app was used to call antigen-specific clonotypes on the basis of expansion compared with the reference and with other culture wells. To be counted as positive, a clone had to show significant expansion compared with the reference culture, at an FDR below 0.05, in 2 of 3 replicate wells. A further requirement for positive clones was significant expansion compared with all other tandem wells, along with an odds ratio above 5. CDR3 homology was quantified as pairwise Levenshtein distance, calculated with the stringdist R package after three terminal residues were trimmed from each end. TCRdb took this table from immuneACCESS and kept in-frame rearrangements with V and J called. Such tables lack part of the clones; where checked against another copy, unresolved V genes explain under half of the gap, and the rest is unexplained. That table furnishes V, J and clone size, whereas the DNA furnished D and trimming. The table for this sample lists about 26,000 clones; 77% of them were counted only once. The top ten constitute 15% to 20% of the sample.

CD4+ T cells from unexposed donors were collected before the COVID-19 pandemic (2011-2018). After about 9 days of culture, CD4+ T cells were isolated with the EasySep CD4+ T cell isolation kit. As far as cell numbers permitted, CD4+ T cells from unexposed donors were tested for reactivity against SARS-CoV-2 S and N as well as four spike pools from common cold coronaviruses. Each well held two million PBMCs cultured in IMDM containing approximately 5.4% human AB serum and approximately 9.3 IU/ml IL-2. Half of the culture medium was replaced with fresh IL-2-containing medium on days 3 and 7. Triplicate replicate wells were generally used for each peptide culture condition. The leukapheresis product for the unexposed donors was obtained through commercial purchase. Ficoll-Paque PLUS gradient centrifugation was used to isolate PBMCs from leukapheresis product or whole blood. PBMCs were either cryopreserved at -140°C or used fresh in the expansion assay. The QIAamp Micro DNA Kit was used to extract genomic DNA from the CD4+ T cells.

Including cysteine and phenylalanine, the CDR3 has 15 amino acids. The read is trimmed to its CDR3 DNA, 45 bases read in frame from base 1. CDR1 is given as MNHEY and CDR2 as SVGAGI, both from the germline V gene. The germline ends are 11 bases apart after V is trimmed by 5 bases and J by 0 bases. What the authors observed across the whole study: Crossreactivity analysis centred on spike protein, so crossreactivity against other viral proteins was not assessed. Memory CD4+ clonotypes crossrecognizing SARS-CoV-2 and at least one common cold coronavirus spike were found in roughly 65% of donors. No donor contributed both pre-pandemic and post-infection samples, which limited tracing the source of pre-existing responses. Compared with monoreactive clones, crossreactive clones had significantly weaker SARS-CoV-2-driven expansion, a result consistent with antigenic imprinting. The study was limited by small numbers of patients and tested TCRs.

The sequencing input was CD4+ T cells from PBMCs, cultured in vitro. The chain couples TRBV6-5 to TRBJ2-4, with TRBD1 tentatively as D gene (5 bases match). The TCR originated in a human donor in good health. The DNA reads as follows: TGTGCCAGCAGTCCTGACAGTATAGCCAAAAACATTCAGTACTTC. Its protein product is CASSPDSIAKNIQYF.